The rows below give T cell receptor beta chains drawn from one sample of a study of blood T cell repertoires in COVID-19. TCRdb's copy holds only in-frame clones and misses some; the assay was immunoSEQ multiplex PCR. In the table there are 100,000 to 150,000 clones, around 89% of which are singletons. Sequenced: peripheral blood. These receptor sequences come from a woman aged 60-75 years with COVID-19, enrolled during active disease. Each CDR3 is given with its conserved first and last residue. Each record gives: clone size, CDR3 length, V gene, D gene, J gene, CDR3 DNA, CDR3 protein. The D gene is left open where the match is weak. The listing skips clone size in some rows; elsewhere it reads once, few, many or a size class.

.	14	TRBV24-1	TRBD1	TRBJ1-2	TGTGCCACCAGTGATGGACAGGGGACGGAAGGCTACACCTTC	CATSDGQGTEGYTF
few	19	TRBV19	TRBD1	TRBJ2-1	TGTGCCAGTACCACAAGACAGGGGGCCTCTTTGCTGGCCTACAATGAGCAGTTCTTC	CASTTRQGASLLAYNEQFF
.	15	TRBV28	TRBD1	TRBJ2-1	TGTGCCAGCAGGGGATCGGGACAGGGAACCTATGAGCAGTTCTTC	CASRGSGQGTYEQFF
.	16	TRBV9	TRBD2	TRBJ2-2	TGTGCCAGCAGCGTAAGGACTAGCGGGGTCACCGGGGAGCTGTTTTTT	CASSVRTSGVTGELFF
.	15	TRBV4-1	TRBD1	TRBJ1-1	TGCGCCAGCAGCCAAGTGGGACAGGGGAGTACTGAAGCTTTCTTT	CASSQVGQGSTEAFF
.	15	TRBV5-1	.	TRBJ2-2	TGCGCCAGCAGCTTTTGGCAGGGGACAACCGGGGAGCTGTTTTTT	CASSFWQGTTGELFF
.	18	TRBV3-1/TRBV3-2	TRBD1	TRBJ2-4	TGTGCCAGCAGCCAAGATTGTCTAGGGGGCGCTCCCAAAAACATTCAGTACTTC	CASSQDCLGGAPKNIQYF
.	16	TRBV7-8	TRBD1	TRBJ1-2	TGTGCCAGCAGCCGAGCCATTCCGGACAGGGACGGTGGCTACACCTTC	CASSRAIPDRDGGYTF
.	16	TRBV7-2	TRBD1	TRBJ1-2	TGTGCCAGCAGCTTGGACAGGGCCAACTCTAACTATGGCTACACCTTC	CASSLDRANSNYGYTF
.	13	TRBV30	.	TRBJ1-5	TGTGCCTGGAGTGGGGCCCTAACGGAGCCCCAGCATTTT	CAWSGALTEPQHF
few	14	TRBV30	TRBD1	TRBJ1-2	TGTGCCTGGATGGGGCCCGGGACAGGGGGCGGCTACACCTTC	CAWMGPGTGGGYTF
.	14	TRBV18	.	TRBJ1-1	TGTGCCAGCTCACCCACAGCATTGAACACTGAAGCTTTCTTT	CASSPTALNTEAFF
.	14	TRBV18	.	TRBJ2-7	TGTGCCAGCTCACCGTCACAGCTCTCCTACGAGCAGTACTTC	CASSPSQLSYEQYF
.	14	TRBV19	TRBD2	TRBJ2-4	TGTGCCAGTAGAGGGCGTCGACTAGCGAACATTCAGTACTTC	CASRGRRLANIQYF
.	14	TRBV6-5	TRBD1	TRBJ1-6	TGTGCCAGCAGTCTAGGGACAGAATATTCACCCCTCCACTTT	CASSLGTEYSPLHF
once	17	TRBV3-1/TRBV3-2	.	TRBJ1-3	TGTGCCAGCAGCCAAGACGCAGGGCCCCCCCCAGGAAACACCATATATTTT	CASSQDAGPPPGNTIYF
.	13	TRBV21-1	.	TRBJ2-7	TGTGCCAGCAGCCTCTCTAGAAATTACGAGCAGTACTTC	CASSLSRNYEQYF
.	13	TRBV18	.	TRBJ1-2	TGTGCCAGCTCATCTAACATTGACAACCCCTACACCTTC	CASSSNIDNPYTF
.	15	TRBV19	TRBD1	TRBJ1-1	TGTGCCAGTAGTAGGACAGGGGGTCGGTGGTCTGAAGCTTTCTTT	CASSRTGGRWSEAFF
.	16	TRBV7-2	TRBD2	TRBJ2-7	TGTGCCAGCAGCCCGACACTAGCGGGGGGAACCTACGAGCAGTACTTC	CASSPTLAGGTYEQYF
.	15	TRBV7-9	TRBD2	TRBJ2-3	TGTGCCAGCAGCTTTCGCGGGGGAACCCCAGATACGCAGTATTTT	CASSFRGGTPDTQYF
.	18	TRBV7-3	TRBD2	TRBJ2-3	TGTGCCAGCAGCTTAACCAGACTAGCGGGCCCCGGGGCAGATACGCAGTATTTT	CASSLTRLAGPGADTQYF
few	13	TRBV3-1/TRBV3-2	.	TRBJ1-1	TGTGCCAGCAGCCCAAGACAGGCTGGTGAAGCTTTCTTT	CASSPRQAGEAFF
.	14	TRBV6-5	.	TRBJ2-5	TGTGCCAGGGGTGCAGGGGCAAGCCAAGAGACCCAGTACTTC	CARGAGASQETQYF
.	14	TRBV5-1	.	TRBJ1-1	TGCGCCAGCAGCTTGTTCCAGGGAAACACTGAAGCTTTCTTT	CASSLFQGNTEAFF
once	16	TRBV7-3	TRBD1	TRBJ2-2	TGTGCCAGCAGCCGTTCCGGGACAGTGAGCACCGGGGAGCTGTTTTTT	CASSRSGTVSTGELFF
.	13	TRBV7-9	.	TRBJ2-2	TGTGCCAGCACCCTTTTAGAGGCCGGGGAGCTGTTTTTT	CASTLLEAGELFF
.	13	TRBV19	.	TRBJ1-2	TGTGCCAGTAACCCGACAGGCGTATATGGCTACACCTTC	CASNPTGVYGYTF
.	15	TRBV7-9	TRBD1	TRBJ1-2	TGTGCCAGCAGCTATGGGACAGGGGGAGAGGATGGCTACACCTTC	CASSYGTGGEDGYTF
.	13	TRBV29-1	TRBD1	TRBJ1-2	TGCAGCGTTGTGACAGGGGAGTACTATGGCTACACCTTC	CSVVTGEYYGYTF
.	16	TRBV19	.	TRBJ2-7	TGTGCCAGTAGTGTGGTCGGACAGTCCCCTCCCTACGAGCAGTACTTC	CASSVVGQSPPYEQYF
.	17	TRBV4-2	.	TRBJ1-2	TGTGCCAGCAGCCAAGCCCGAATGTGGGCAGACGGCTATGGCTACACCTTC	CASSQARMWADGYGYTF
.	16	TRBV5-4	.	TRBJ2-3	TGTGCCAGCAGCTTGGGACTAGTCCGGACTACAGATACGCAGTATTTT	CASSLGLVRTTDTQYF
.	14	TRBV5-4	TRBD1	TRBJ2-5	TGTGCCAGCAGCTGGACAGGGGATAAAGAGACCCAGTACTTC	CASSWTGDKETQYF
.	13	TRBV19	.	TRBJ2-3	TGTGCCAGTAGTGCGGCTAGCTTGGATACGCAGTATTTT	CASSAASLDTQYF
.	15	TRBV27	.	TRBJ1-1	TGTGCCAGCACCCTAGGGGCAGGGGCGAACACTGAAGCTTTCTTT	CASTLGAGANTEAFF
.	13	TRBV9	.	TRBJ1-6	TGTGCCAGCAGCGGAACAGGGAATCCACCCCTCCACTTT	CASSGTGNPPLHF
.	16	TRBV9	.	TRBJ1-3	TGTGCCAGCAGCGAACAGGGTCTGAGCTCTGGAAACACCATATATTTT	CASSEQGLSSGNTIYF
.	15	TRBV15	.	TRBJ1-1	TGTGCCACCAGCAGAGATAGGGGCCGGAGCTTTGAAGCTTTCTTT	CATSRDRGRSFEAFF
.	15	TRBV10-3	TRBD1	TRBJ2-1	TGTGCCATCAGTGGTCCTGGACAGGGGGCAAATGAGCAGTTCTTC	CAISGPGQGANEQFF
.	17	TRBV5-1	.	TRBJ2-7	TGCGCCAGCAGCTTGGGTAGTCAGGGTATCAGCTCCTACGAGCAGTACTTC	CASSLGSQGISSYEQYF
.	15	TRBV4-1	.	TRBJ1-6	TGCGCCAGCAGCCAAGAGTTGGTCGGGAATTCACCCCTCCACTTT	CASSQELVGNSPLHF
once	16	TRBV18	TRBD1	TRBJ2-5	TGTGCCAGCTCCGCGCGAACCGGGACAGGTCAAGAGACCCAGTACTTC	CASSARTGTGQETQYF
.	15	TRBV5-4	.	TRBJ2-2	TGTGCCAGCAGGAAAGGGGACTTACTCACCGGGGAGCTGTTTTTT	CASRKGDLLTGELFF
.	14	TRBV5-4	TRBD1	TRBJ1-2	TGTGCCAGCAGACCAGGGGGCCCGGACTATGGCTACACCTTC	CASRPGGPDYGYTF
.	14	TRBV6-5	.	TRBJ2-1	TGTGCCAGCCAGGGACGGGGACACTACAATGAGCAGTTCTTC	CASQGRGHYNEQFF